This TCR beta chain was identified during a study of T-cell reconstitution after alpha-beta-depleted transplantation in children. Points from the study as a whole: Expanded graft clones numbering several hundred reportedly gave rise to alpha-beta T cells about two months after transplant. Some patients' high day-60 TCRbeta diversity was traced to surviving recipient T cells and thymic progenitors.

Unique molecular identifiers were built into the TCRbeta library. TCRdb re-called the PCR reads through MiXCR, storing one row per CDR3 protein. This table has 450,000 to 600,000 distinct CDR3 sequences, 10% to 15% appearing once. The CDR3 contains 18 residues. Trimming at V came to 0 bases and at J to 7 bases, leaving 15 bases not matched to a gene. Germline CDR1 SGHRS, CDR2 YFSETQ. A remark on this clonotype: Its antigen is still unknown.

The sequencing used PBMCs, mostly from graft donor cells, collected 360 days after TCRalphabeta/CD19-depleted stem cell transplant. The rearrangement uses TRBV5-1 and TRBJ2-2; 7 bases agree with TRBD2. The sequence was collected from a male patient under 18 who had a stem cell transplant for acute myeloid leukemia, so the T cells may come from the graft donor. CDR3 nucleotide sequence: TGCGCCAGCAGCTTGGTCCCTAGCGGAAAAGAAAGTCGCGGGGAGCTGTTTTTT. Protein sequence: CASSLVPSGKESRGELFF.